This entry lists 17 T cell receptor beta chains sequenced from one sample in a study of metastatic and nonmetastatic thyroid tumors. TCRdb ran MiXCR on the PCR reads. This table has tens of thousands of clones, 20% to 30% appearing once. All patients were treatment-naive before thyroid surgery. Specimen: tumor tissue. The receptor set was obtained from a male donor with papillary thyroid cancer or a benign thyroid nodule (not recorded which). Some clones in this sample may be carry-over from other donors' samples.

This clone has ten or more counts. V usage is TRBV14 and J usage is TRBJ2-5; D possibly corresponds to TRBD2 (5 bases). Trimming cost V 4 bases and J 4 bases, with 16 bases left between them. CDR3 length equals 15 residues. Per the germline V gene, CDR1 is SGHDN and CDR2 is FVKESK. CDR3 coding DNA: TGTGCCAGCAGCCCTGGTGGGCTGAGCGGAGAGACCCAGTACTTC. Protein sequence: CASSPGGLSGETQYF.

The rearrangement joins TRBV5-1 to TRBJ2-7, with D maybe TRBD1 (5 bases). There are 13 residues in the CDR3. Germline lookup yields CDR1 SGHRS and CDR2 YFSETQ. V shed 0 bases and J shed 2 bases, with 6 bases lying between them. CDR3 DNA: TGCGCCAGCAGCTTGGACAGGACCTACGAGCAGTACTTC. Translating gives CASSLDRTYEQYF.

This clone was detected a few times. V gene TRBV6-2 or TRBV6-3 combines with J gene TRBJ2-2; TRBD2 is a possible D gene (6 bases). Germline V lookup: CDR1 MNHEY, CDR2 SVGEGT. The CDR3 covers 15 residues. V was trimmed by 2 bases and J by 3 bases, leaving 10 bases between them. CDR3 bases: TGTGCCAGCAGTTACGGGGGGACGGACACCGGGGAGCTGTTTTTT. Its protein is CASSYGGTDTGELFF.

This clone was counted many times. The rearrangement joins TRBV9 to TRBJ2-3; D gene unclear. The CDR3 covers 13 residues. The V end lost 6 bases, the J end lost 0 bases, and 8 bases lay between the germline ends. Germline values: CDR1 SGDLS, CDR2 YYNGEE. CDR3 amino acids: CASNGGSTDTQYF. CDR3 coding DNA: TGTGCCAGCAACGGCGGAAGCACAGATACGCAGTATTTT.

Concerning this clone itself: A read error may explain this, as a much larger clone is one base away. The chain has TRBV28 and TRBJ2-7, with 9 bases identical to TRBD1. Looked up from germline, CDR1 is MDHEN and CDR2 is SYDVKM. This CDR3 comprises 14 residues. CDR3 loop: CTSSLSGTGLKQYF. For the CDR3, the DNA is TGTACCAGCAGTCTGTCAGGGACAGGGTTGAAGCAGTACTTC.

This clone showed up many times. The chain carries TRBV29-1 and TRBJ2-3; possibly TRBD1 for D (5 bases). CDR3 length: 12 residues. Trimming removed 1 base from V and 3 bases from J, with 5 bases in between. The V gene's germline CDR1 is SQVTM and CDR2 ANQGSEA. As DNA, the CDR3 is TGCAGCGTTGAAGGACAGACAGATACGCAGTATTTT. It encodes CSVEGQTDTQYF.

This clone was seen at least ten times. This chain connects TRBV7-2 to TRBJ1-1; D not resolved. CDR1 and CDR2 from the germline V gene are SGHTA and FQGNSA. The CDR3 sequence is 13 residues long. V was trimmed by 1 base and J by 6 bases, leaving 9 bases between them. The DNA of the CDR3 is TGTGCCAGCAGCTTAGTATTGCCAGCTGAAGCTTTCTTT. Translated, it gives CASSLVLPAEAFF.

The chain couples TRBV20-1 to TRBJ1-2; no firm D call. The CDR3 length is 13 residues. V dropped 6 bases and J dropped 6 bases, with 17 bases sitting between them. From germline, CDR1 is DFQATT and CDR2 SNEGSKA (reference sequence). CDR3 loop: CSAYDREPDGYTF. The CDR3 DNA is TGCAGTGCATATGACCGGGAGCCGGATGGCTACACCTTC.

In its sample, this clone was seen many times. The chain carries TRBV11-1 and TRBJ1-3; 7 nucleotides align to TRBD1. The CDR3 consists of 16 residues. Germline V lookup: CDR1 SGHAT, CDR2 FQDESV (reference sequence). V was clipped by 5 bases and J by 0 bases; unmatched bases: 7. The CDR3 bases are TGTGCCAGCAGCCCCAGGGACAGCATCTCTGGAAACACCATATATTTT. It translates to CASSPRDSISGNTIYF.

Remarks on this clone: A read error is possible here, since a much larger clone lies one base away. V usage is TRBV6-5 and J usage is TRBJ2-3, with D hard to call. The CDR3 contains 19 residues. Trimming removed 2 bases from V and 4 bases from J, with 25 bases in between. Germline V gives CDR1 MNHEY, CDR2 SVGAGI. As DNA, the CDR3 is TGTGCCAGCAGTTACCAGACCTTTTCCCCGCCAGGTCCCTCAGATACGCAGTATTTT. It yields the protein CASSYQTFSPPGPSDTQYF.

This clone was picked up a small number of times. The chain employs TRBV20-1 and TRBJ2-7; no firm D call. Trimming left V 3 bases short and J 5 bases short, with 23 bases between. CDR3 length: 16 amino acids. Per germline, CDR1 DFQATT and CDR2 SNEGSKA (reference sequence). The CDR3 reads CSASRARTANGHEQYF. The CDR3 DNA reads TGCAGTGCTAGTAGGGCCCGTACGGCAAACGGCCACGAGCAGTACTTC.

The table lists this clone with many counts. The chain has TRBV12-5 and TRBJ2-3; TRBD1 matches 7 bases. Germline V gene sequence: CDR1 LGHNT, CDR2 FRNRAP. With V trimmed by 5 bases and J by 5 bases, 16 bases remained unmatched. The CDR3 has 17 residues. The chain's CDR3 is CASGPHRGSRVRDTQYF. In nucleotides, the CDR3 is TGTGCTAGTGGTCCCCACAGGGGTTCTAGGGTAAGAGATACGCAGTATTTT.

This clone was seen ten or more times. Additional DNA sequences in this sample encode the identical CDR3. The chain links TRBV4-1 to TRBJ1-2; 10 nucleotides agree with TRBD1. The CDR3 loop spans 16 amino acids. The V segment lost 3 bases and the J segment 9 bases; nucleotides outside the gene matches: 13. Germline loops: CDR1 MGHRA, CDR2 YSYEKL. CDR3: CASSQQRTGGMGSYTF. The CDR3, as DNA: TGCGCCAGCAGCCAGCAGCGGACAGGGGGAATGGGGAGCTACACCTTC.

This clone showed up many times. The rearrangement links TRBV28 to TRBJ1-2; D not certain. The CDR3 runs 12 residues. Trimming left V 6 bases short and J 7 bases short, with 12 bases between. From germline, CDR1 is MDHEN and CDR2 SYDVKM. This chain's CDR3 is CASSTDNFGYTF. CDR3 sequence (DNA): TGTGCCAGCAGCACAGACAATTTTGGCTACACCTTC.

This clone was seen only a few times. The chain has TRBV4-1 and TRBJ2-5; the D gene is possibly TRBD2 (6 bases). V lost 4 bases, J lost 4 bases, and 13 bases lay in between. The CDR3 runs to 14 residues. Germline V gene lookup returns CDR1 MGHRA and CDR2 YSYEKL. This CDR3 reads CASSRVLGGETQYF. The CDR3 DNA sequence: TGCGCCAGCAGCCGGGTCCTGGGAGGAGAGACCCAGTACTTC.

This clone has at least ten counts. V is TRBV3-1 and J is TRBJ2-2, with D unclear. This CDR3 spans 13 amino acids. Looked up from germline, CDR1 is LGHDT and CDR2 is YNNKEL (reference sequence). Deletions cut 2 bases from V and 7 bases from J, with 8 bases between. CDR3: CASSQPADGELFF. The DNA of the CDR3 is TGTGCCAGCAGCCAACCGGCGGACGGGGAGCTGTTTTTT.

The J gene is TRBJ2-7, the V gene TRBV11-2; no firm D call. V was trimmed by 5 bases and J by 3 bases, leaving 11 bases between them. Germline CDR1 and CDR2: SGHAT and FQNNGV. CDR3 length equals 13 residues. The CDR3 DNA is TGTGCCAGCAGCCGCGGCCCGGGCTACGAGCAGTACTTC. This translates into CASSRGPGYEQYF.